Listed here are 29 T cell receptor beta chains from one sample, sequenced in a study of tissue-resident memory T cells in lung cancer. General study points: Per patient, the most expanded clonotype made up on average around 20% of TRM cells.

The antigens for these receptors are not known. The CD8+ T cells were FACS-sorted according to CD103 expression. The libraries for TCR sequencing contained UMIs. TCRdb analysed the reads with MiXCR anew, one entry per CDR3 protein. The profile shows some 300 distinct CDR3 sequences, less than 20% of them singletons. The sequencing input was CD103+ CD8+ T cells from lung tumor tissue. These receptors were taken from a human donor with treatment-naive lung cancer (subtype not recorded).

V usage is TRBV4-2 and J usage is TRBJ2-6; TRBD1 might be the D (6 bases). The V end was cut by 0 bases, the J end by 0 bases, with 6 bases between. The CDR3 has 16 amino acids. Germline values: CDR1 LGHNA, CDR2 YNFKEQ. CDR3 nucleotides: TGTGCCAGCAGCCAAGAGACAGGCTCTGGGGCCAACGTCCTGACTTTC. Translated, it gives CASSQETGSGANVLTF.

A remark on this clonotype: This probably arose from a read error, given a far larger clone one base away. The rearrangement uses TRBV27 and TRBJ1-1, with D unresolved. The V and J ends lost 4 bases and 6 bases respectively, with 15 bases between them. The CDR3 totals 14 residues. CDR1 MNHEY and CDR2 SMNVEV come from the germline V gene (reference sequence). The CDR3 DNA reads TGTGCCAGCAGTTACGGCCCCGAGTGGGCTGAAGCTTTCTTT. It yields the protein CASSYGPEWAEAFF.

This sequence joins TRBV6-5 and TRBJ1-1; no reliable D call. Trimming stripped 2 bases from V and 3 bases from J, with 10 bases between. CDR1 MNHEY and CDR2 SVGAGI come from the germline V gene. The CDR3 covers 14 residues. The DNA of the CDR3 is TGTGCCAGCAGTTACGGCCCCGGGCACACTGAAGCTTTCTTT. This gives the protein CASSYGPGHTEAFF.

This clonotype qualifies as large. The chain joins TRBV19 to TRBJ2-1; unclear D gene. Trimming shortened V by 1 base and J by 0 bases, and 10 bases separated the two germline ends. The CDR3 is made up of 16 amino acids. Looked up from germline, CDR1 is LNHDA and CDR2 is SQIVND (reference sequence). The CDR3, as DNA: TGTGCCAGTAGTATAGGCTGGGGTAGCTCCTACAATGAGCAGTTCTTC. It is translated as CASSIGWGSSYNEQFF.

This clonotype was picked up a small number of times. The CDR3 sequence is CASSLVGGRETQYF. The CDR3 nucleotides are TGCGCCAGCAGCTTGGTCGGGGGCCGGGAGACCCAGTACTTC. The gene calls are TRBV5-1 and TRBJ2-5; possibly TRBD1 or TRBD2 for D (6 bases each). The germline V and J ends were trimmed by 0 bases and 5 bases, with 11 bases remaining between them. This CDR3 spans 14 amino acids. CDR1 SGHRS and CDR2 YFSETQ come from the germline V gene.

J is TRBJ1-4 and V is TRBV7-9; D perhaps matches TRBD1 (6 bases). The germline V gene encodes CDR1 SEHNR and CDR2 FQNEAQ (reference sequence). The length of the CDR3 is 14 residues. V was shortened by 1 base and J by 8 bases, with 11 bases between the two germline ends. The CDR3 nucleotides read TGTGCCAGCAGCTTAGGGTCGACAGGCGAAAAACTGTTTTTT. Translation: CASSLGSTGEKLFF.

The V gene is TRBV30, the J gene TRBJ2-7; tentative D call: TRBD1 (6 bases). Germline V gene lookup returns CDR1 GTSNPN and CDR2 SVGIG (reference sequence). The V and J ends lost 2 bases and 2 bases respectively, with 10 bases between them. CDR3 length: 13 residues. Written as DNA, the CDR3 is TGTGCCTGGAGTACCCGGGACACCTACGAGCAGTACTTC. Encoded protein: CAWSTRDTYEQYF.

Relative to its sample, this clonotype is medium-sized. V gene TRBV6-5 combines with J gene TRBJ2-1; D is unresolved. With 2 bases removed from V and 8 bases from J, the gap between germline ends came to 13 bases. In germline, CDR1 is MNHEY, CDR2 SVGAGI. The CDR3 consists of 14 residues. The CDR3, as DNA: TGTGCCAGCAGTTACGGCGGAAGGTTCGATGAGCAGTTCTTC. It codes for CASSYGGRFDEQFF.

Judged by abundance, this clonotype is medium-sized. CDR3 protein: CASSLRGQGLRGVAAFF. The CDR3 DNA follows: TGTGCCAGCAGCTTAAGGGGACAGGGTTTGAGGGGGGTCGCGGCTTTCTTT. The rearrangement uses TRBV13 and TRBJ1-1; 9 bases agree with TRBD1. From germline, CDR1 is PRHDT and CDR2 FYEKMQ (reference sequence). The CDR3 contains 17 residues. J was trimmed by 11 bases and V by 2 bases; bases with no gene match: 18.

This clonotype was seen a handful of times. The rearrangement uses TRBV6-5 and TRBJ2-7, with D perhaps TRBD1 (5 bases). V dropped 2 bases and J dropped 4 bases, with 9 bases sitting between them. CDR3 length: 13 residues. Germline values: CDR1 MNHEY, CDR2 SVGAGI. The CDR3 DNA sequence: TGTGCCAGCAGTTACGGGGCCTCATACGAGCAGTACTTC. Its translation is CASSYGASYEQYF.

This clonotype is large within its sample. The CDR3, as DNA: TGTGCCAGCAGTTACGGGGCAGGGGACTACGAGCAGTACTTC. This codes for CASSYGAGDYEQYF. The chain joins TRBV6-2 or TRBV6-3 to TRBJ2-7; D is perhaps TRBD1 (6 bases). The CDR3 has 14 residues. Deletions cut 2 bases from V and 3 bases from J, with 11 bases between. The germline V gene encodes CDR1 MNHEY and CDR2 SVGEGT.

This clonotype is deemed large. V gene TRBV12-3 or TRBV12-4 combines with J gene TRBJ2-7, with 7 bases matching TRBD2. The CDR3 covers 14 residues. After removal of 6 bases from V and 0 bases from J, the junction contained 5 bases not matched to a gene. CDR3: CASSSGTHSYEQYF. The CDR3 region has the DNA TGTGCCAGCAGCAGCGGGACCCACTCCTACGAGCAGTACTTC.

This clonotype is categorized as hyperexpanded. The rearrangement links TRBV5-1 to TRBJ2-7; D unclear. This CDR3 has 14 amino acids. V was clipped by 7 bases and J by 0 bases, with 14 bases between them. CDR1 is SGHRS, CDR2 YFSETQ, per germline. CDR3 nucleotide sequence: TGCGCCAGCGCCCTCCCCGGGTCCTCCTACGAGCAGTACTTC. It encodes CASALPGSSYEQYF.

The chain carries TRBV7-9 and TRBJ1-5; tentative D call: TRBD1 (5 bases). V was pared by 3 bases and J by 5 bases, with 8 bases between. Per germline, CDR1 SEHNR and CDR2 FQNEAQ (reference sequence). The CDR3 contains 13 residues. The CDR3 sequence is CASSFGGDQPQHF. CDR3 nucleotide sequence: TGTGCCAGCAGCTTTGGGGGGGATCAGCCCCAGCATTTT.

This clonotype is deemed large. CDR3 residues: CASSHDRSTNEKLFF. DNA of the CDR3: TGCGCCAGCAGCCATGACAGGTCAACTAATGAAAAACTGTTTTTT. The chain uses TRBV4-3 and TRBJ1-4; D is perhaps TRBD1 (6 bases). CDR1 and CDR2 (germline): LGHNA, YSLEER. This CDR3 contains 15 residues. V lost 3 bases to trimming and J lost 0 bases, with 8 bases between them.

This clonotype is termed large. The J gene is TRBJ2-5, the V gene TRBV2; D may be TRBD2 (5 bases). Per germline, CDR1 SNHLY and CDR2 FYNNEI. Trimming pared 5 bases from V and 2 bases from J, leaving 12 bases between. The CDR3 consists of 14 residues. The CDR3 nucleotides are TGTGCCAGCAGTCAGGAGAGGGTTCAAGAGACCCAGTACTTC. Its protein is CASSQERVQETQYF.

Points on this clonotype: Given a far larger clone just one base away, this is likely a sequencing read error. The chain has TRBV6-2 or TRBV6-3 and TRBJ1-1; D is undetermined. CDR1 and CDR2 (germline): MNHEY, SVGEGT. The CDR3 runs 14 residues. CDR3 bases: TGTACCAGCAGTTACGGCCCCGAGCGGGCTGAAGCTTTCTTT. Amino acids: CTSSYGPERAEAFF.

This chain links TRBV6-5 with TRBJ2-7; TRBD2 matches at 13 bases. The CDR3 runs 16 residues. Unmatched junction bases numbered 5, after V lost 5 bases and J lost 1 base. Germline V gives CDR1 MNHEY, CDR2 SVGAGI. The chain's CDR3 is CASSPPGLAGSYEQYF. The CDR3 DNA reads as TGTGCCAGCAGTCCCCCGGGACTAGCGGGGTCCTACGAGCAGTACTTC.

Relative to its sample, this clonotype is medium-sized. The rearrangement links TRBV6-2 or TRBV6-3 to TRBJ2-7; tentative D call: TRBD2 (6 bases). V was pared by 0 bases and J by 5 bases, with 11 bases between. Germline V gene data show CDR1 as MNHEY and CDR2 as SVGEGT. This CDR3 is built from 14 residues. Here the CDR3 DNA reads TGTGCCAGCAGTTACTCACAGGAGGGAAACGAGCAGTACTTC. Its protein is CASSYSQEGNEQYF.

Within the sample, this clonotype is large (0.1 to 1%). The V gene is TRBV20-1, the J gene TRBJ2-1; TRBD2 might be the D (6 bases). V dropped 4 bases and J dropped 1 base, with 14 bases sitting between them. The germline gives CDR1 DFQATT, CDR2 SNEGSKA (reference sequence). CDR3 length: 15 amino acids. In nucleotides, the CDR3 is TGCAGTGCTACCAGCGTAGGAGGGTCCTACAATGAGCAGTTCTTC. This encodes CSATSVGGSYNEQFF.

In its sample, this clonotype is large. J is TRBJ1-5 and V is TRBV12-3 or TRBV12-4; D is possibly TRBD1 (5 bases). The V end lost 2 bases, the J end lost 0 bases, and 5 bases lay between the germline ends. This CDR3 is 14 amino acids long. The CDR3, as DNA: TGTGCCAGCAGTTTACAGGGTAGCAATCAGCCCCAGCATTTT. Its translation is CASSLQGSNQPQHF.

Regarding this clonotype: This probably arose from a read error, given a far larger clone one base away. This sequence joins TRBV28 and TRBJ2-5; tentatively, D is TRBD2 (5 bases). The V gene lost 2 bases and the J gene lost 11 bases, with 18 bases spanning the gap. This CDR3 has 14 amino acids. Germline CDR1 and CDR2: MDHEN and SYDVKM. The CDR3 is CASSLSLAGDEQYF. As DNA, the CDR3 is TGTGCCAGCAGTTTAAGTCTAGCTGGGGATGAGCAGTACTTC.

This clonotype counts as hyperexpanded. This chain joins TRBV7-6 and TRBJ2-3, with D perhaps TRBD2 (5 bases). The CDR3 covers 14 residues. The ends were cut back, 5 bases at V and 0 bases at J, with 9 bases in the middle. CDR1 is SGHVS, CDR2 FNYEAQ, per germline. The CDR3 DNA sequence: TGTGCCAGCAGCGATTGGGAGAGCACAGATACGCAGTATTTT. Its protein product is CASSDWESTDTQYF. The full variable domain, in which reference TRBV7-6 and TRBJ2-3 provide the parts outside the CDR3, is GAGVSQSPRYKVTKRGQDVALRCDPISGHVSLYWYRQALGQGPEFLTYFNYEAQQDKSGLPNDRFSAERPEGSISTLTIQRTEQRDSAMYRCASSDWESTDTQYFGPGTRLTVL.

This clonotype is medium-sized (0.01 to 0.1%) in the sample. The rearrangement uses TRBV24-1 and TRBJ2-6; weak D call: TRBD1 (6 bases). V shed 3 bases and J shed 1 base, with 9 bases lying between them. Per the germline V gene, CDR1 is KGHDR and CDR2 is SFDVKD. The length of the CDR3 is 16 residues. The CDR3 DNA is TGTGCCACCAGTGATGTTACAGGGTCTGGGGCCAACGTCCTGACTTTC. It translates to CATSDVTGSGANVLTF.

By share of the sample, this clonotype is large. The chain joins TRBV5-4 to TRBJ1-4; D ambiguous. The CDR3 loop spans 14 amino acids. The germline gives CDR1 SGHNT, CDR2 YYREEE (reference sequence). Trimming took off 2 bases at V and 5 bases at J, with 10 bases between the two ends. The CDR3 spells CASSFKGENEKLFF. CDR3 bases: TGTGCCAGCAGCTTCAAGGGAGAGAATGAAAAACTGTTTTTT.

Worth noting for this clonotype: A read error is the likely source, as a far larger clone sits one nucleotide away. The chain uses TRBV27 and TRBJ2-5, with 14 bases aligning to TRBD2. The germline gives CDR1 MNHEY, CDR2 SMNVEV (reference sequence). Trimming at V came to 5 bases and at J to 11 bases, leaving 10 bases not matched to a gene. CDR3 length: 15 residues. CDR3 sequence: CASSRGLAGVNEQYF. In nucleotides, the CDR3 is TGTGCCAGCAGTAGGGGACTAGCGGGAGTCAATGAGCAGTACTTC.

By share, this clonotype ranks as medium-sized. The chain combines TRBV11-2 with TRBJ2-7; 14 nucleotides align to TRBD2. Trimming at V came to 4 bases and at J to 4 bases, leaving 6 bases not matched to a gene. The CDR3 spans 16 residues. Germline loops: CDR1 SGHAT, CDR2 FQNNGV. This CDR3 reads CASSYPGLAGAYEQYF. The CDR3 bases are TGTGCCAGCAGCTACCCGGGACTAGCGGGAGCATACGAGCAGTACTTC. Using reference TRBV11-2 and TRBJ2-7 for the parts outside the CDR3, the full variable domain is EAGVAQSPRYKIIEKRQSVAFWCNPISGHATLYWYQQILGQGPKLLIQFQNNGVVDDSQLPKDRFSAERLKGVDSTLKIQPAKLEDSAVYLCASSYPGLAGAYEQYFGPGTRLTVT.

This clonotype is categorized as medium-sized. This CDR3 is CASSTNRVLGDYGYTF. DNA of the CDR3: TGTGCCAGCAGCACCAACCGGGTCCTAGGGGACTATGGCTACACCTTC. The V and J genes are TRBV7-9 and TRBJ1-2, with D possibly TRBD1 on 5 matching bases. Germline V gene lookup returns CDR1 SEHNR and CDR2 FQNEAQ (reference sequence). The CDR3 is made up of 16 amino acids. V lost 5 bases, J lost 3 bases, and 19 bases lay in between.

The rearrangement uses TRBV7-2 and TRBJ2-7; 13 bases fit TRBD2. Per germline, CDR1 SGHTA and CDR2 FQGNSA. After removal of 4 bases from V and 4 bases from J, the junction contained 19 bases not matched to a gene. The CDR3 is made up of 20 amino acids. The CDR3 sequence: CASSSLAGGPYVPSEYEQYF. The CDR3 DNA is TGTGCCAGCAGCTCACTAGCGGGAGGGCCGTATGTCCCGAGTGAGTACGAGCAGTACTTC.